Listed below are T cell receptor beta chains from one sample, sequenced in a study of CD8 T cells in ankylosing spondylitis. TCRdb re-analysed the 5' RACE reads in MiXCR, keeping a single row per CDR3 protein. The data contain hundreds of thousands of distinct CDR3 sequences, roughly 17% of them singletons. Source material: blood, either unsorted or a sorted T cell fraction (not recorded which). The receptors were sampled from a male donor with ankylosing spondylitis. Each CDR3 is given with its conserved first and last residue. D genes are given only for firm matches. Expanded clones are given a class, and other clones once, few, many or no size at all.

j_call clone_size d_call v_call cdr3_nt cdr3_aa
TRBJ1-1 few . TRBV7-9 TGTGCCAGCAGCTTAGAGGGGGTCACTGAAGCTTTCTTT CASSLEGVTEAFF
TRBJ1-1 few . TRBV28 TGTGCCAGCAGCCCTACCCGTCCGGGTGGGAACACTGAAGCTTTCTTT CASSPTRPGGNTEAFF
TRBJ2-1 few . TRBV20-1 TGCAGTGCTCTGATGGGTAATGAGCAGTTCTTC CSALMGNEQFF
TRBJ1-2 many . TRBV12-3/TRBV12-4 TGTGCCAGCACCTACAGGGAAACGAACTATGGCTACACCTTC CASTYRETNYGYTF
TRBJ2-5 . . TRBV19 TGTGCCAGTAGTGTTGGACATCAAGAGACCCAGTACTTC CASSVGHQETQYF
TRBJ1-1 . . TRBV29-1 TGCAGCGTCCGCGCCCGGGAAGCTTTCTTT CSVRAREAFF
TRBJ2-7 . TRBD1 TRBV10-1 TGCGCCAGCAGTGACCCCGGGACAGCCGAGCAGTACTTC CASSDPGTAEQYF
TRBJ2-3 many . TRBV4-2 TGTGCCAGCAGCCAAGAGCCTAGCGCAGATACGCAGTATTTT CASSQEPSADTQYF
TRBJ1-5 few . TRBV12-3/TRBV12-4 TGTGCCAGCGCCCCTCCGGGGAATCAGCCCCAGCATTTT CASAPPGNQPQHF
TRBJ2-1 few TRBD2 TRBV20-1 TGCAGTGCTAGAGCCCCCTCTAGCGGGACCTACAATGAGCAGTTCTTC CSARAPSSGTYNEQFF
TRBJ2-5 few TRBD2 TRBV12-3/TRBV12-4 TGTGCCAGCAGTTTTAGCGGGGGGGCCAAAAAGACCCAGTACTTC CASSFSGGAKKTQYF
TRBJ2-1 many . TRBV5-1 TGCGCCAGCAGCTTGGGGACAGTTTACAATGAGCAGTTCTTC CASSLGTVYNEQFF
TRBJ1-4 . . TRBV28 TGTGCCAGCAACCTGGACACCGGGGGCGAAAAACTGTTTTTT CASNLDTGGEKLFF
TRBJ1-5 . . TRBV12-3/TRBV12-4 TGTGCCAGCAGGCAGGGGCAAAGCAATCAGCCCCAGCATTTT CASRQGQSNQPQHF
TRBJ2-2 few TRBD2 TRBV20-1 TGCAGTGCTAGAATGGGGGGGAGGAACACCGGGGAGCTGTTTTTT CSARMGGRNTGELFF
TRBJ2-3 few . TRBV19 TGTGCCAGTAGTCCCAGGCGACGGGGTAGCACAGATACGCAGTATTTT CASSPRRRGSTDTQYF
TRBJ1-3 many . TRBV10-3 TGTGCCATCAACGGAGGATCGGCGTCGGGAAACACCATATATTTT CAINGGSASGNTIYF
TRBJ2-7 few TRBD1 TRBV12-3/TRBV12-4 TGTGCCAGCAGTCAACAGGGGAGCTCCTACGAGCAGTACTTC CASSQQGSSYEQYF
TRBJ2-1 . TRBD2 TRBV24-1 TGTGCCACCAGTCCTCTAGCGGGGTCCCTCAATGAGCAGTTCTTC CATSPLAGSLNEQFF
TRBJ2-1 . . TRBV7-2 TGTGCCAGCAGCTTCCCGGGACGTGGACACAATGAGCAGTTCTTC CASSFPGRGHNEQFF
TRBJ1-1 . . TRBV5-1 TGCGCCAGCAGCTGGGGGCCCGGGAACACTGAAGCTTTCTTT CASSWGPGNTEAFF
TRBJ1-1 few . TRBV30 TGTGCCTGGGGGCCGAACACTGAAGCTTTCTTT CAWGPNTEAFF
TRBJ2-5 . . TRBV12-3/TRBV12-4 TGTGCCAGCAGTTTGAAAGGGAAGACCCAGTACTTC CASSLKGKTQYF
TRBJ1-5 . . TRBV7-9 TGTGCCAGCAGCTTACTTGCCCGGCAGCCCCAGCATTTT CASSLLARQPQHF
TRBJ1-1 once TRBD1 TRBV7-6 TGTGCCAGCAGCAAGACAGGGGGAGGTGAAGCTTTCTTT CASSKTGGGEAFF
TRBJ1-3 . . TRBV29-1 TGCGCCTTTCCTGTTCCCGGAAACACCATATATTTT CAFPVPGNTIYF
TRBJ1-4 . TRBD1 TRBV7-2 TGTGCCAGCAGCTCGAAGGACAGGGGACAGCCGAATGAAAAACTGTTTTTT CASSSKDRGQPNEKLFF
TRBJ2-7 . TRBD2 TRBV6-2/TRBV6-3 TGTGCCAGCAGTTACGGGACTAGCGGACCCTCCTACGAGCAGTACTTC CASSYGTSGPSYEQYF
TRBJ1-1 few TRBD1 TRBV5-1 TGCGCCAGCAGCAAGGGACAGAGACAGAACACTGAAGCTTTCTTT CASSKGQRQNTEAFF
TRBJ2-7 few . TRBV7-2 TGTGCCAGCAGCGCGCACTACGAGCAGTACTTC CASSAHYEQYF
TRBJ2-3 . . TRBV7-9 TGTGCCAGCAGCTCCGCCGTTACGCAGTATTTT CASSSAVTQYF
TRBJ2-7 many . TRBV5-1 TGTGCCAGCAGCTTACGGAGCTCCTACGAGCAGTACTTC CASSLRSSYEQYF
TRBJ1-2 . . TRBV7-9 TGTGCCAGCAGCTTAGGATCGGAGTATGGCTACACCTTC CASSLGSEYGYTF
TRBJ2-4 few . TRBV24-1 TGTGCCACCAGTGATTCGAGGGGGGGAGGCCTAGCCAAAAACATTCAGTACTTC CATSDSRGGGLAKNIQYF
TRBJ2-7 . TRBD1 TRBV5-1 TGCGCCAGCAGCTTGGCCACAGGGGGCGCTTTTTCCTACGAGCAGTACTTC CASSLATGGAFSYEQYF
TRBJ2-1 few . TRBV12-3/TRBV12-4 TGTGCCAGCAGCAGACTGTACAATGAGCAGTTCTTC CASSRLYNEQFF
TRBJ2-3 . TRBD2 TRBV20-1 TGCAGTGCGCGATTAGCGGGAGTTGGGGATACGCAGTATTTT CSARLAGVGDTQYF
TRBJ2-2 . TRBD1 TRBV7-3 TGTGCCAGCACCCCTTTCACAGGGGTGAACACCGGGGAGCTGTTTTTT CASTPFTGVNTGELFF
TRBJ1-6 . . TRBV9 TGTGCCAGCAGCGTAGATCCTAGTAATTCACCCCTCCACTTT CASSVDPSNSPLHF
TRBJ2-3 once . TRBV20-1 TGCAGTGCTAGCCCCGTCGGGGCCCAGCTGGGCGCAGATACGCAGTATTTT CSASPVGAQLGADTQYF
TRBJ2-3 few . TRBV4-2 TGTGCCAGCAGCCAAGGAGACAAGGACACAGATACGCAGTATTTT CASSQGDKDTDTQYF
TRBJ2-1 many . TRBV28 TGTGCCAGCAGTTTCGCTCCTGTCTCCTACAATGAGCAGTTCTTC CASSFAPVSYNEQFF